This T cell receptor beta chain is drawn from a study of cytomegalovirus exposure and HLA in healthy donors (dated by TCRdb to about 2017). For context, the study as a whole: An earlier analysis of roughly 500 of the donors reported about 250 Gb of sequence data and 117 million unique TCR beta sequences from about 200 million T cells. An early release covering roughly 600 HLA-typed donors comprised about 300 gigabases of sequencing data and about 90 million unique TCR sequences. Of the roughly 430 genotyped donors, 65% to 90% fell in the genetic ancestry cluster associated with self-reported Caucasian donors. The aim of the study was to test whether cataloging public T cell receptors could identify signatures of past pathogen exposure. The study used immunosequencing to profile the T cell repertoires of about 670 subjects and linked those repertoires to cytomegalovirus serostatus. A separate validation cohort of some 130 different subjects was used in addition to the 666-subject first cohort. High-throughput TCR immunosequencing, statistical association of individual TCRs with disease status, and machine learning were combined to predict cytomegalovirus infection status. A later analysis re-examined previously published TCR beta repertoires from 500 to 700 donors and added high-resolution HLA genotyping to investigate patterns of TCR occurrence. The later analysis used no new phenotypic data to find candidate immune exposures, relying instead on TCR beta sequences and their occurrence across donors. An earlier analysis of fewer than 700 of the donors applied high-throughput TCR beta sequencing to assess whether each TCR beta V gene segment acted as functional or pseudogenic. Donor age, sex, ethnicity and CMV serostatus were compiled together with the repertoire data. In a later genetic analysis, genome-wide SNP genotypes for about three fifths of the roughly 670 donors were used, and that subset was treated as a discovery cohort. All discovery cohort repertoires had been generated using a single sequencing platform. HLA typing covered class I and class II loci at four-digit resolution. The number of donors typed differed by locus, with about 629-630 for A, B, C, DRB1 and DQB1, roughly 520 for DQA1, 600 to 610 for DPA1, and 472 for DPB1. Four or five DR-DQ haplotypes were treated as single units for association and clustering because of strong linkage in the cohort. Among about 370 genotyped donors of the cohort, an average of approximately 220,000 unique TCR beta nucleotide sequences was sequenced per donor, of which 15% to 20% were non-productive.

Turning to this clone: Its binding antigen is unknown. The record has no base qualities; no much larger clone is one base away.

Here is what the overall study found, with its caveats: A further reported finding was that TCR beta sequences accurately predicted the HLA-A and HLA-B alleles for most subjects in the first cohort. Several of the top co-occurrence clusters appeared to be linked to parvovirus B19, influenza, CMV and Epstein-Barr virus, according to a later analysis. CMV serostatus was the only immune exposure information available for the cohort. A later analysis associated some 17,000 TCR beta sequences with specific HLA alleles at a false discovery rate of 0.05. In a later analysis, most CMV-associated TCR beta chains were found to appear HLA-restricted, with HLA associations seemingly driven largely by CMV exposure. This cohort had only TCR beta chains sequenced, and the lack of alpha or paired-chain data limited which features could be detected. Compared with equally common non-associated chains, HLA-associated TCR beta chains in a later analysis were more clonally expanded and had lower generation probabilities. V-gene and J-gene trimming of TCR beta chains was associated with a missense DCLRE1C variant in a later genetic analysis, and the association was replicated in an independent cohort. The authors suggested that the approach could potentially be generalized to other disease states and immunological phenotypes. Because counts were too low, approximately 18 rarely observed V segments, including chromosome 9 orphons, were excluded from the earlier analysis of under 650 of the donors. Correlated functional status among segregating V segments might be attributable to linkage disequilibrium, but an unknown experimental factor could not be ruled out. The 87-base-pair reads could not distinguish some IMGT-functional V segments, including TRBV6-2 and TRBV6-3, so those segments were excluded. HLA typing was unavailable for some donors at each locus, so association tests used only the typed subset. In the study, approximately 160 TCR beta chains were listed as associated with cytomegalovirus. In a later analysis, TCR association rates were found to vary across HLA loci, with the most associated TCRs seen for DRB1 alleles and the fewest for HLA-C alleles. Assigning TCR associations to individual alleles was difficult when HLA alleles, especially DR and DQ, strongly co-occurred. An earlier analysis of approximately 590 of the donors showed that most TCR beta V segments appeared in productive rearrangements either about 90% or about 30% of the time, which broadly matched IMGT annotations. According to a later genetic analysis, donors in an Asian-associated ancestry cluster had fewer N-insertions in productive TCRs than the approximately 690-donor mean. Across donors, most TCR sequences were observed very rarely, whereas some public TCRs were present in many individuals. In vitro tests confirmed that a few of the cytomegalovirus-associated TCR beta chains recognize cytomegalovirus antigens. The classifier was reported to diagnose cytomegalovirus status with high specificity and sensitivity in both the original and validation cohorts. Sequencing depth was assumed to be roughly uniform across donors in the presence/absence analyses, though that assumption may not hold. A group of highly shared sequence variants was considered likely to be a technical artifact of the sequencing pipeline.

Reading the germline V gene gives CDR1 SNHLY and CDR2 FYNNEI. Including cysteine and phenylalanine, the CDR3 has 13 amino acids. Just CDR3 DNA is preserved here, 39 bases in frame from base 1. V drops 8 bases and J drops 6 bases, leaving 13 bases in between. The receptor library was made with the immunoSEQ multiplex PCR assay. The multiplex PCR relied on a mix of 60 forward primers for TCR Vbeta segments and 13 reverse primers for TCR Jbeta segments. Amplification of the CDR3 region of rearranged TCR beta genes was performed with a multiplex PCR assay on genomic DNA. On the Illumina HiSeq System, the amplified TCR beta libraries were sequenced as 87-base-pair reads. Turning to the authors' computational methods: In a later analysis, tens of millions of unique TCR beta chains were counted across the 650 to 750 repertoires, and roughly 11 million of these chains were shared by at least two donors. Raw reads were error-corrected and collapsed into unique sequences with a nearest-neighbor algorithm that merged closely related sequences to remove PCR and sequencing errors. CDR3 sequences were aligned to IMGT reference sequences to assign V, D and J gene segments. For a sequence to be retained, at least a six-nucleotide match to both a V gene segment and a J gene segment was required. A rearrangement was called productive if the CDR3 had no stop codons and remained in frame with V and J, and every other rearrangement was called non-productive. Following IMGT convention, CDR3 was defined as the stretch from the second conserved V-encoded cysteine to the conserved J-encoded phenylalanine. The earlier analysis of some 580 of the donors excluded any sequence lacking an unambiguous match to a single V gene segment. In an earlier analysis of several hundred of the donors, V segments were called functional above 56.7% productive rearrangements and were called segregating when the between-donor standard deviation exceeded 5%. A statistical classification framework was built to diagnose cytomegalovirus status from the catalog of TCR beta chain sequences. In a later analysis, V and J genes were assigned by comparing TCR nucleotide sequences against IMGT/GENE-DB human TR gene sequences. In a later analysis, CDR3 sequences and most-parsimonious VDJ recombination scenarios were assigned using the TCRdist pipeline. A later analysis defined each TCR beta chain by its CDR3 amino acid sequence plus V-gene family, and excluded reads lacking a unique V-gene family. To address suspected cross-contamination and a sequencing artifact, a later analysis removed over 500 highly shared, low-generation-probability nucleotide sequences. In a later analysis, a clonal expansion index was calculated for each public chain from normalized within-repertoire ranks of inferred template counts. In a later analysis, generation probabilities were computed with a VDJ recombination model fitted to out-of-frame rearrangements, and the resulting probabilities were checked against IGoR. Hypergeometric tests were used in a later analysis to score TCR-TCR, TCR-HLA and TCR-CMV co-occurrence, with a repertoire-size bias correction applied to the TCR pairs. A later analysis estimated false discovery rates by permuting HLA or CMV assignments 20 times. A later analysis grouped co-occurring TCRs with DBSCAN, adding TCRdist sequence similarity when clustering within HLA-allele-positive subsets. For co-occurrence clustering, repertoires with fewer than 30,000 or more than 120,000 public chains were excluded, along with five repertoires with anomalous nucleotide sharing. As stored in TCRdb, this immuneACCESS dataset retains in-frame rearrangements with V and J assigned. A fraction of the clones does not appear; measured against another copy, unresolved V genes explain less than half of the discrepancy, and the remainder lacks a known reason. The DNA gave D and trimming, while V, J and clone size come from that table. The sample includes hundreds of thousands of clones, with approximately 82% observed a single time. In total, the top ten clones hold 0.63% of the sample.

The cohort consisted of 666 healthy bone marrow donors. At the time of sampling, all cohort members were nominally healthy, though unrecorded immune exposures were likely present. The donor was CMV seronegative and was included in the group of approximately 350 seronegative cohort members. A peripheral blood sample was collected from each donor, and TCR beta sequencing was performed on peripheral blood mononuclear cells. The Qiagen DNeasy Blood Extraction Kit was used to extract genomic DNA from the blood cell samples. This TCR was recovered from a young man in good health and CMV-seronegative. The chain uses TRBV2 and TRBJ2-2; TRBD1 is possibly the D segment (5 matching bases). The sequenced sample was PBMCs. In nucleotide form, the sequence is TGTGCCAGCTGCAGGGAACACGCCGGGGAGCTGTTTTTT. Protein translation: CASCREHAGELFF. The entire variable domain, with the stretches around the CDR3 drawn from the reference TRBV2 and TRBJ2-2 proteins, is EPEVTQTPSHQVTQMGQEVILRCVPISNHLYFYWYRQILGQKVEFLVSFYNNEISEKSEIFDDQFSVERPDGSNFTLKIRSTKLEDSAMYFCASCREHAGELFFGEGSRLTVL.